Sequencing of this T cell receptor (beta chain) was carried out in a study of early stage breast cancer tumors. On the study more broadly: Of 15 to 20 invasive breast tumors, approximately 11 were hormone receptor-positive, HER2-negative. Findings and limits, study-wide: Most shared enriched TCRB sequences were commonly generated ones. Tumors had roughly 2.5-fold higher T cell density and higher clonality than adjacent normal breast tissue.

Germline V gene lookup returns CDR1 MDHEN and CDR2 SYDVKM. CDR3 length: 14 residues. The ends were cut back, 9 bases at V and 4 bases at J, with 19 bases in the middle. Concerning this clone: Its antigen remains unidentified.

TCRdb's table, derived via immunoSEQ multiplex PCR, lists solely in-frame clones and lacks some. This table has 65,000 to 75,000 clones, 80% appearing once. The clonotype comes from a person aged 35-50 years with breast cancer. This chain connects TRBV28 to TRBJ2-7; tentative D call: TRBD2 (7 bases). The sample consisted of blood. The CDR3 coding sequence is TGTGCCAGTCACTCCGGGGGGCCTACTTACGAGCAGTACTTC. Amino acids: CASHSGGPTYEQYF.